This T cell receptor (beta chain) is from a study of T cell responses to AZD1222 COVID-19 vaccine. Study-wide findings and caveats: Along spike, vaccine-associated CD4 TCRs were found throughout, with dominance at 160-218 and 743-854. Regions left unmutated in variants are reportedly the target of nearly half of spike-specific TCRs.

V was shortened by 5 bases and J by 7 bases, with 11 bases between the two germline ends. The germline gives CDR1 KGHSH, CDR2 LQKENI. CDR3 length equals 12 residues. Profiled with immunoSEQ multiplex PCR; TCRdb holds only in-frame clones, not every one. The sample includes some 130,000 clones, roughly 87% of them seen just once. In the case of this clone: The antigen remains unidentified.

The chain employs TRBV18 and TRBJ1-1; D is unclear. This material consisted of peripheral blood, taken 28 days after the second AZD1222 dose. The clonotype originates from an adult who received the AZD1222 COVID-19 vaccine. DNA of the CDR3: TGTGCCAGCTCATCCCCGCCAAGTGAAGCTTTCTTT. Translation: CASSSPPSEAFF.